Each of the 31 T cell receptor beta chains below was sequenced from the same sample in a study of T cell responses to AZD1222 COVID-19 vaccine (dated by TCRdb to about 2021). Library prep was done by the immunoSEQ multiplex PCR assay. TCRdb's version of the immuneACCESS table is confined to in-frame rearrangements and falls short of the full clone set. An unresolved V gene accounts for under half of the shortfall where checked; the remainder is of unknown origin. The sample data list about 110,000 clones, and 70% to 90% of these were observed just once. The ten most abundant clones make up under 3.5% of the sample. Taken with the paper, the label for time point translates to: baseline before first vaccination. The specimen comprised peripheral blood, sampled on day 0 of AZD1222 vaccination. The source is an adult in good health.

The V call is TRBV30, the J call TRBJ1-4; D is ambiguous. The CDR3 length is 14 residues. Germline loops: CDR1 GTSNPN, CDR2 SVGIG (reference sequence). V was clipped by 5 bases and J by 5 bases, with 15 bases between them. The CDR3, as DNA: TGTGCCTGGGGAGGGAACAGAAAGAATGAAAAACTGTTTTTT. It translates to CAWGGNRKNEKLFF.

In regard to this clone: This sample includes further DNA sequences coding for the same CDR3. The chain is built from TRBV18 and TRBJ1-1; D remains unclear. Trimming cost V 6 bases and J 2 bases, with 4 bases left between them. Germline V gene lookup returns CDR1 KGHSH and CDR2 LQKENI. This CDR3 is 11 amino acids long. CDR3 DNA sequence: TGTGCCAGCTCTCCTAACACTGAAGCTTTCTTT. This sequence encodes CASSPNTEAFF. Together with reference TRBV18 and TRBJ1-1, the CDR3 gives the full variable domain: NAGVMQNPRHLVRRRGQEARLRCSPMKGHSHVYWYRQLPEEGLKFMVYLQKENIIDESGMPKERFSAEFPKEGPSILRIQQVVRGDSAAYFCASSPNTEAFFGQGTRLTVV.

V usage is TRBV6-5 and J usage is TRBJ1-1; 9 nucleotides match TRBD1. CDR3 length: 15 residues. V lost 4 bases to trimming and J lost 4 bases; unmatched junction nucleotides: 7. Germline assignment: CDR1 MNHEY and CDR2 SVGAGI. CDR3 amino acids: CASSWEQGAGTEAFF. CDR3 DNA sequence: TGTGCCAGCAGTTGGGAACAGGGGGCTGGCACTGAAGCTTTCTTT.

This chain joins TRBV29-1 and TRBJ1-2, with 8 bases lining up with TRBD1. Trimming cost V 6 bases and J 5 bases; bases outside gene matches: 11. In germline, CDR1 is SQVTM, CDR2 ANQGSEA. This CDR3 has 14 amino acids. Here the CDR3 DNA reads TGCAGCGTCCACGCCCAGGGGGCCCAATATGGCTACACCTTC. Amino acid sequence: CSVHAQGAQYGYTF.

The chain has TRBV7-6 and TRBJ2-1; 7 nucleotides line up with TRBD1. This CDR3 has 16 residues. The J segment lost 8 bases and the V segment lost 1 base, leaving 11 bases of the junction unmatched. The germline CDR1 and CDR2 sequences are SGHVS and FNYEAQ. In nucleotides, the CDR3 is TGTGCCAGCAGCTTAGTCGGGGACAGAAAACACGATGAGCAGTTCTTC. Translated: CASSLVGDRKHDEQFF.

The gene calls are TRBV18 and TRBJ1-2; D possibly corresponds to TRBD1 (5 bases). Germline V gene sequence: CDR1 KGHSH, CDR2 LQKENI. The CDR3 has 13 amino acids. V lost 6 bases and J lost 8, with 16 bases in between. This CDR3 is CASSARGDNGYTF. Here the CDR3 DNA reads TGTGCCAGCTCCGCTCGAGGGGATAACGGCTACACCTTC.

The chain is built from TRBV19 and TRBJ2-2; unclear D gene. The germline CDR1 and CDR2 sequences are LNHDA and SQIVND (reference sequence). The V and J ends lost 5 bases and 0 bases respectively, with 13 bases between them. The CDR3 runs to 16 residues. The CDR3 bases are TGTGCCAGTAGTCCCCCTTCGGCGCCGAACACCGGGGAGCTGTTTTTT. It codes for CASSPPSAPNTGELFF. The full variable domain, in which reference TRBV19 and TRBJ2-2 provide the parts outside the CDR3, is DGGITQSPKYLFRKEGQNVTLSCEQNLNHDAMYWYRQDPGQGLRLIYYSQIVNDFQKGDIAEGYSVSREKKESFPLTVTSAQKNPTAFYLCASSPPSAPNTGELFFGEGSRLTVL.

The sample holds one count of this clone. The J gene is TRBJ2-5, the V gene TRBV5-1; a possible D gene is TRBD1 (5 bases). The CDR3 consists of 14 residues. Trimming left V 0 bases short and J 4 bases short, with 10 bases between. CDR1 SGHRS and CDR2 YFSETQ come from the germline V gene. The CDR3 region is CASSLAAGIETQYF. CDR3 sequence (DNA): TGCGCCAGCAGCTTGGCCGCAGGGATAGAGACCCAGTACTTC.

This clone was counted a few times. The genes are TRBV3-1 (or the pseudogene TRBV3-2) and TRBJ1-4; D gene ambiguous. Germline V gene sequence: CDR1 LGHDT, CDR2 YNNKEL (reference sequence). Trimming left V 0 bases short and J 0 bases short, with 11 bases between. The CDR3 is made up of 17 amino acids. Here the CDR3 reads CASSQEGYRSTNEKLFF. The DNA for the CDR3 is TGTGCCAGCAGCCAAGAGGGGTACCGGTCAACTAATGAAAAACTGTTTTTT.

This chain connects TRBV3-1 (or the pseudogene TRBV3-2) to TRBJ2-1; 8 bases agree with TRBD2. The J segment lost 7 bases and the V segment lost 4 bases, leaving 9 bases of the junction unmatched. The CDR3 has 15 amino acids. Germline values: CDR1 LGHDT, CDR2 YNNKEL (reference sequence). The CDR3 region is CASSLMAGGENEQFF. The CDR3 DNA reads as TGTGCCAGCAGCCTCATGGCGGGAGGAGAGAATGAGCAGTTCTTC.

This clone has a single count. This chain links TRBV9 with TRBJ1-4; D remains unclear. This CDR3 is 14 amino acids long. V lost 2 bases and J 4 bases, leaving 9 bases between the germline ends. Germline V CDR1 and CDR2: SGDLS, YYNGEE. CDR3 loop: CASSVSGYNEKLFF. The CDR3 nucleotides read TGTGCCAGCAGCGTTTCCGGGTATAATGAAAAACTGTTTTTT.

The chain joins TRBV6-5 to TRBJ1-5; 11 positions agree with TRBD1. The CDR3 has 16 residues. Trimming cost V 4 bases and J 5 bases; bases outside gene matches: 7. Germline loops: CDR1 MNHEY, CDR2 SVGAGI. CDR3 DNA: TGTGCCAGCAGTTCCGGGACAGGGGGAATATATCAGCCCCAGCATTTT. Its translation: CASSSGTGGIYQPQHF.

A word on this clone: The sample carries other DNA sequences with the same CDR3. The rearrangement links TRBV28 to TRBJ2-1; possibly TRBD2 for D (5 bases). This CDR3 is 14 amino acids long. Germline CDR1 is MDHEN and CDR2 is SYDVKM. V dropped 8 bases and J dropped 5 bases, with 16 bases sitting between them. CDR3: CASGLWTGNNEQFF. The DNA of the CDR3 is TGTGCCAGCGGTCTTTGGACTGGAAACAATGAGCAGTTCTTC.

The gene calls are TRBV3-1 (or the pseudogene TRBV3-2) and TRBJ2-5, with D tentatively TRBD2 (7 bases). The V gene's germline CDR1 is LGHDT and CDR2 YNNKEL (reference sequence). This CDR3 comprises 13 residues. With 11 bases removed from V and 1 base from J, the gap between germline ends came to 14 bases. CDR3 sequence reads: CAVGGGLQETQYF. The CDR3, as DNA: TGTGCCGTGGGGGGGGGCCTCCAAGAGACCCAGTACTTC.

As DNA, the CDR3 is TGTGCCTGGAGGATTGGACAGGGCAATCAGCCCCAGCATTTT. This sequence encodes CAWRIGQGNQPQHF. The chain links TRBV30 to TRBJ1-5, with TRBD1 matching over 7 bases. From germline, CDR1 is GTSNPN and CDR2 SVGIG (reference sequence). Germline trimming cut 3 bases from V and 2 bases from J; bases unmatched to any gene: 4. The CDR3 runs to 14 residues.

The chain carries TRBV19 and TRBJ1-1; 7 nucleotides agree with TRBD1. CDR1 is LNHDA and CDR2 is SQIVND in the germline V gene (reference sequence). Trimming took 6 bases from V and 3 from J; bases not matched to a gene: 16. This CDR3 contains 17 residues. DNA of the CDR3: TGTGCCAGTAGGATACAGGGGCCCCTTCGTGGGTACACTGAAGCTTTCTTT. Protein sequence: CASRIQGPLRGYTEAFF. Filled out from reference TRBV19 and TRBJ1-1, the complete variable domain reads DGGITQSPKYLFRKEGQNVTLSCEQNLNHDAMYWYRQDPGQGLRLIYYSQIVNDFQKGDIAEGYSVSREKKESFPLTVTSAQKNPTAFYLCASRIQGPLRGYTEAFFGQGTRLTVV.

The chain recombines TRBV28 with TRBJ2-7; D is ambiguous. V lost 1 base, J lost 4 bases, and 11 bases lay in between. Germline V gene lookup returns CDR1 MDHEN and CDR2 SYDVKM. The CDR3 extends over 14 amino acids. The CDR3 coding sequence is TGTGCCAGCAGTTTATATCTGGGAATATACGAGCAGTACTTC. Protein sequence: CASSLYLGIYEQYF.

The chain uses TRBV24-1 and TRBJ1-3; D may be TRBD1 (6 bases). CDR3 length: 15 amino acids. Germline-derived CDR1 and CDR2 are KGHDR and SFDVKD. V was cut by 3 bases and J by 3 bases, with 11 bases left in between. As DNA, the CDR3 is TGTGCCACCAGTGATGGGACAAGGAGTGGAAACACCATATATTTT. This gives the protein CATSDGTRSGNTIYF.

Here the CDR3 DNA reads TGTGCCAGTACCGAGGTGCCCCGCCATGGCTACACCTTC. Encoded protein: CASTEVPRHGYTF. The genes are TRBV19 and TRBJ1-2, with D unclear. Trimming left V 7 bases short and J 6 bases short, with 15 bases between. Germline lookup yields CDR1 LNHDA and CDR2 SQIVND (reference sequence). The CDR3 is made up of 13 amino acids.

This CDR3 reads CASSFSTRSNEKLFF. For the CDR3, the DNA is TGTGCCAGCAGCTTTTCAACCCGGTCTAATGAAAAACTGTTTTTT. The genes are TRBV6-5 and TRBJ1-4; D not certain. This CDR3 contains 15 residues. Germline-derived CDR1 and CDR2 are MNHEY and SVGAGI. Trimming left V 6 bases short and J 3 bases short, with 14 bases between.

V and J are TRBV25-1 and TRBJ1-1, with D possibly matching TRBD1 (5 bases). Looked up from germline, CDR1 is MGHDK and CDR2 is SYGVNS. Trimming shortened V by 8 bases and J by 4 bases, and 20 bases separated the two germline ends. There are 15 residues in the CDR3. The CDR3 bases are TGTGCCAGCCGTACCTCTGTCCCAGGGAGCACTGAAGCTTTCTTT. Translation: CASRTSVPGSTEAFF.

V and J are TRBV10-2 and TRBJ2-1, with 9 bases identical to TRBD2. V was pared by 3 bases and J by 1 base, with 10 bases of the junction left unmatched. Germline-derived CDR1 and CDR2 are WSHSY and SAAADI. The CDR3 sequence is 18 residues long. The CDR3 region is CASSDNASGIRSYNEQFF. DNA of the CDR3: TGCGCCAGCAGTGATAATGCTAGCGGGATACGATCCTACAATGAGCAGTTCTTC.

This clone was observed once. The chain has TRBV2 and TRBJ2-7; 9 bases match TRBD2. Germline V gene sequence: CDR1 SNHLY, CDR2 FYNNEI. This CDR3 region has 17 residues. Trimming at V came to 6 bases and at J to 2 bases, leaving 14 bases not matched to a gene. The CDR3 sequence: CASRGEQVAGEAYEQYF. The CDR3, as DNA: TGTGCCAGCAGGGGCGAGCAAGTAGCGGGGGAGGCCTACGAGCAGTACTTC.

This clone has a single count. V and J are TRBV19 and TRBJ2-5, with TRBD1 identical over 8 bases. Germline V gene data show CDR1 as LNHDA and CDR2 as SQIVND (reference sequence). The V gene end was trimmed by 6 bases and the J gene end by 5 bases; junction bases not matched to a gene: 5. The CDR3 is made up of 13 amino acids. The CDR3 loop is CASRAGGEETQYF. DNA for the CDR3: TGTGCCAGTAGGGCAGGGGGCGAGGAGACCCAGTACTTC.

This sequence joins TRBV10-3 and TRBJ1-1, with D tentatively TRBD1 (5 bases). Trimming shortened V by 3 bases and J by 4 bases, and 15 bases separated the two germline ends. The CDR3 is made up of 15 amino acids. Looked up from germline, CDR1 is ENHRY and CDR2 is SYGVKD. CDR3 amino acids: CAISEQEFRSTEAFF. The CDR3 region has the DNA TGTGCCATCAGTGAACAGGAGTTCCGAAGCACTGAAGCTTTCTTT.

V is TRBV6-6 and J is TRBJ1-5; D possibly corresponds to TRBD1 (6 bases). V lost 4 bases, J lost 6 bases, and 19 bases lay in between. CDR1 and CDR2 from the germline V gene are MNHNY and SVGAGI (reference sequence). CDR3 length: 16 amino acids. CDR3 bases: TGTGCCAGCAGTTTGGGGTCCAGGGGTGATAGTCAGCCCCAGCATTTT. Protein product: CASSLGSRGDSQPQHF.

J is TRBJ2-7 and V is TRBV10-3; 8 bases align to TRBD2. This CDR3 region has 16 residues. V lost 3 bases, J lost 1 base, and 8 bases stayed unmatched. The germline gives CDR1 ENHRY, CDR2 SYGVKD. CDR3 residues: CAISEGLGTRSYEQYF. Here the CDR3 DNA reads TGTGCCATCAGTGAAGGGTTGGGGACTAGATCCTACGAGCAGTACTTC.

This clone was seen just once. This chain uses TRBV28 with TRBJ2-2, with 7 bases that match TRBD2. Germline V gene lookup returns CDR1 MDHEN and CDR2 SYDVKM. The V segment lost 6 bases and the J segment 6 bases; nucleotides outside the gene matches: 10. CDR3 length: 15 residues. This CDR3 reads CASRLLLASAGELFF. Here the CDR3 DNA reads TGTGCCAGCAGGCTCTTACTAGCGAGCGCCGGGGAGCTGTTTTTT.

This sequence joins TRBV5-8 and TRBJ1-5, with unresolved D. The CDR3 sequence is 16 residues long. V shed 0 bases and J shed 9 bases, with 19 bases lying between them. CDR1 SGHTS and CDR2 YDEGEE come from the germline V gene. The CDR3, as DNA: TGTGCCAGCAGCTTGGGGCAGGCCCTGTCAGTCGGGCCCCAGCATTTT. Its translation is CASSLGQALSVGPQHF.

Comments on this clone: One end of the junction varies from germline; a read error may be responsible. The chain joins TRBV2 to TRBJ2-3; D possibly corresponds to TRBD1 (6 bases). The CDR3 covers 14 residues. Germline V gene sequence: CDR1 SNHLY, CDR2 FYNNEI. Here the CDR3 reads CASSEDRSTDTQYF. CDR3 sequence (DNA): TGTGCCAGCAGCGAAGACAGGAGCACAGATACGCAGTATTTT.

This chain uses TRBV3-1 (or the pseudogene TRBV3-2) with TRBJ1-2; D might be TRBD1 (6 bases). The length of the CDR3 is 14 residues. V lost 1 base, J lost 8 bases, and 14 bases lay in between. The germline CDR1 and CDR2 sequences are LGHDT and YNNKEL (reference sequence). CDR3 nucleotides: TGTGCCAGCAGCCAAGGGGTAGGGGGGAACGGCTACACCTTC. This sequence encodes CASSQGVGGNGYTF.